The table lists the clone carrying this TCR gamma chain with many counts. Its antigen is currently unknown. The protein recorded in TCRdb matches a much larger clone and deviates from this DNA's translation at residue 11, suggesting a read error; the protein here is obtained by translating the DNA. TCRdb reran clone calling via CATT on the multiplex PCR reads. The sample gives around 27,000 gamma-chain clones, approximately 1.4% of which show up once; roughly 19% is in the top ten. The data derive from a study of γδ T cells in repeated Plasmodium falciparum infection. Study outcomes and limitations: One small rural Malian village, predominantly a single ethnic group, supplied the cohort.

The material sequenced was gamma-delta T cells from blood. The sequence came from a pool of human donors (malaria-infected and uninfected, not separated).

CDR3 sequence (DNA): TGTGCCTTGTGGGACTCCCCGTGGTATAAGAGACTCTTT. This codes for CALWDSPWYKRLF. The V gene is given as TRGV9, and no J gene call is available. Germline CDR1 reads GITISATS; CDR2 reads ISYDGTV (reference sequence). The CDR3 consists of 13 residues.